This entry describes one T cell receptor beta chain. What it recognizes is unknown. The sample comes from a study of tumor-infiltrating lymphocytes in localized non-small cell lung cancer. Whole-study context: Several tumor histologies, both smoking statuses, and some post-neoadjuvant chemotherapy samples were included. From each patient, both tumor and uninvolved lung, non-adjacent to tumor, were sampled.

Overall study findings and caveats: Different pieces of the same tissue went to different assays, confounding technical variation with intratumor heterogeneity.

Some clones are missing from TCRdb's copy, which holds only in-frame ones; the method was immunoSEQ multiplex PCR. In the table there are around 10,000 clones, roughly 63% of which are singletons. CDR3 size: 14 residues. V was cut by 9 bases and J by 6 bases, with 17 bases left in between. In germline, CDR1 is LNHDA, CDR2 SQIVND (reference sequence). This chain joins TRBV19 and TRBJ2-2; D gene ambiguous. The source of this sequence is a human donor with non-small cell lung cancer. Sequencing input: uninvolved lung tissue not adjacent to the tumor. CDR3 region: CASAKMGSAGELFF. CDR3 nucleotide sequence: TGTGCCAGCGCTAAGATGGGGTCGGCCGGGGAGCTGTTTTTT.